This TCR beta chain was retrieved from a study of blood T cell repertoires in COVID-19. Study information: Acute-phase and convalescent COVID-19 samples originated in the United States, Italy and Spain. PBMCs, B-cell-depleted T cells, or T cells provided the cDNA or gDNA that made up the material.

Authors' analysis steps: Amplification of reference gene primers provided the estimated nucleated cell counts. Clones were read by immunoSEQ multiplex PCR, and TCRdb kept only the in-frame ones, dropping some. V, J and clone size are taken as reported in that table, and D and trimming were inferred from the DNA itself. The sample holds tens of thousands of clones; around 82% are singletons and the top ten take 25% to 30%. Per the germline V gene, CDR1 is SGDLS and CDR2 is YYNGEE. V was trimmed by 0 bases and J by 5 bases, leaving 9 bases between them. CDR3 length: 14 residues. Sequencing input: peripheral blood. This receptor was taken from a human donor in a cohort sampled during active COVID-19. J is TRBJ1-3 and V is TRBV9; maybe TRBD1 (6 bases). The CDR3 region is CASSVEGERNTIYF. DNA of the CDR3: TGTGCCAGCAGCGTAGAGGGGGAGAGAAACACCATATATTTT.